These 6 T cell receptor beta chains originate from one sample sequenced in a study of blood T cell repertoires in COVID-19. Some clones are missing from TCRdb's copy, which holds only in-frame ones; the method was immunoSEQ multiplex PCR. The sample has fewer than 350,000 clones; roughly 88% are singletons. The sequencing input was PBMCs or T cells enriched from blood (not recorded which). The source of these receptors is a man between 25 and 39 years old who had recovered from COVID-19.

This clone was observed a handful of times. This same CDR3 is encoded by further DNA sequences in the sample. The chain carries TRBV2 and TRBJ1-5, with TRBD1 identical over 9 bases. Trimming took 6 bases from V and 2 from J; bases not matched to a gene: 5. Germline values: CDR1 SNHLY, CDR2 FYNNEI. The CDR3 totals 15 residues. Here the CDR3 reads CASRGQGVGNQPQHF. The CDR3 nucleotides are TGTGCCAGCAGGGGACAGGGTGTTGGCAATCAGCCCCAGCATTTT.

The chain is built from TRBV7-2 and TRBJ1-2; D perhaps matches TRBD1 (5 bases). CDR1 is SGHTA and CDR2 is FQGNSA in the germline V gene. The CDR3 runs 13 residues. V shed 5 bases and J shed 4 bases, with 11 bases lying between them. The CDR3 loop is CASSEQEIYGYTF. CDR3 in DNA: TGTGCCAGCAGCGAACAGGAGATCTATGGCTACACCTTC. The full variable domain, with the rest looked up from reference TRBV7-2 and TRBJ1-2, is GAGVSQSPSNKVTEKGKDVELRCDPISGHTALYWYRQSLGQGLEFLIYFQGNSAPDKSGLPSDRFSAERTGGSVSTLTIQRTQQEDSAVYLCASSEQEIYGYTFGSGTRLTVV.

The J gene is TRBJ1-6, the V gene TRBV27, with unresolved D. Trimming shortened V by 3 bases and J by 5 bases, and 5 bases separated the two germline ends. The CDR3 runs 13 residues. CDR1 is MNHEY and CDR2 is SMNVEV in the germline V gene (reference sequence). CDR3 sequence (DNA): TGTGCCAGCAGTTTCGTAAATAATTCACCCCTCCACTTT. It is translated as CASSFVNNSPLHF.

The chain uses TRBV29-1 and TRBJ2-7; 7 bases map to TRBD1. Trimming removed 5 bases from V and 0 bases from J; junction bases left unmatched: 4. This CDR3 spans 13 amino acids. Looked up from germline, CDR1 is SQVTM and CDR2 is ANQGSEA. For the CDR3, the DNA is TGCAGCGTTCCGGGACAGCACTCCTACGAGCAGTACTTC. Translated: CSVPGQHSYEQYF.

The chain is built from TRBV30 and TRBJ1-4, with D possibly being TRBD1 (5 bases). CDR1 GTSNPN and CDR2 SVGIG come from the germline V gene (reference sequence). Deletions cut 4 bases from V and 4 bases from J, with 10 bases between. CDR3 size: 13 residues. For the CDR3, the DNA is TGTGCCTGGACCGGGGGATTTAATGAAAAACTGTTTTTT. It specifies CAWTGGFNEKLFF.

The V and J genes are TRBV6-5 and TRBJ2-1; 7 bases align to TRBD2. CDR1 and CDR2 from the germline V gene are MNHEY and SVGAGI. Trimming at V came to 6 bases and at J to 3 bases, leaving 8 bases not matched to a gene. The CDR3 contains 15 residues. The CDR3 sequence is CASSDPGEGYNEQFF. In nucleotides, the CDR3 is TGTGCCAGCAGCGATCCGGGGGAGGGCTACAATGAGCAGTTCTTC.